The clone carrying this TCR beta chain was counted ten times or more. Antigen: not known. This specimen comes from a study of neurological immune-mediated disorders. General observations from the study: The authors found no clinical or MRI feature associated with the multiple sclerosis repertoire cluster. HTLV-1-associated myelopathy had the most TCR clonal expansion, while multiple sclerosis had the least, a level that fell below healthy controls.

The CDR3 consists of 15 residues. V dropped 3 bases and J dropped 5; count of bases not matched to a gene: 8. CDR1 is ENHRY, CDR2 SYGVKD, per germline. The method for making cDNA was 5'RACE, and it used 10-nucleotide random UMIs. TCRdb independently ran MiXCR on the 5' RACE reads; one entry per CDR3 protein. The sample holds about 120,000 distinct CDR3 sequences; roughly 3.2% are singletons and the top ten take 1% to 1.5%. This TCR was recovered from a woman younger than 45 with multiple sclerosis. Sequenced material: PBMCs. V is TRBV10-3 and J is TRBJ1-2; 8 bases are shared with TRBD1. CDR3 bases: TGTGCCATCAGTGACCCGGGACAGGCCAGGTATGGCTACACCTTC. Amino acids: CAISDPGQARYGYTF.